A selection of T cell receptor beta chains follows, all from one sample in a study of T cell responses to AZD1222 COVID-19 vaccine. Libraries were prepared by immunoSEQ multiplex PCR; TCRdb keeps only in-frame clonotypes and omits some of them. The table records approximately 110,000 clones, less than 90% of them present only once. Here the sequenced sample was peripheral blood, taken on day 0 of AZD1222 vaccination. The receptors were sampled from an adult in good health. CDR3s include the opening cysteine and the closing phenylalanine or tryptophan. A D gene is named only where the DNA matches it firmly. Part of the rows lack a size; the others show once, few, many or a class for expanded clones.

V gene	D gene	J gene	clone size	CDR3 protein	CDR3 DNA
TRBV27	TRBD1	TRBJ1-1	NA	CASSSGTGSTEAFF	TGTGCCAGCAGTTCGGGGACAGGGTCCACTGAAGCTTTCTTT
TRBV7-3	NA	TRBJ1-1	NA	CASSLSPGNTEAFF	TGTGCCAGCAGCTTATCGCCAGGGAACACTGAAGCTTTCTTT
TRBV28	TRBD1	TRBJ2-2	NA	CASRKRGGSNTGELFF	TGTGCCAGCAGAAAACGAGGGGGCTCGAACACCGGGGAGCTGTTTTTT
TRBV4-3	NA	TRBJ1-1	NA	CASRHIRGVNTEAFF	TGCGCCAGCAGACATATACGGGGGGTTAACACTGAAGCTTTCTTT
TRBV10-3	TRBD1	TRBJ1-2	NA	CAISEPTSGTGVGYTF	TGTGCCATCAGTGAGCCTACCTCCGGGACAGGGGTTGGCTACACCTTC
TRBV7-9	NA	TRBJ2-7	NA	CASSPPQGGASSYEQYF	TGTGCCAGCAGCCCCCCTCAAGGCGGGGCTTCCTCCTACGAGCAGTACTTC
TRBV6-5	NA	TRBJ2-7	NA	CASISPEGSNEQYF	TGTGCCAGCATTAGTCCGGAGGGAAGCAACGAGCAGTACTTC
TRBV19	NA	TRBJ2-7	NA	CASSASPQGYEQYF	TGTGCCAGTAGTGCGTCCCCTCAGGGCTACGAGCAGTACTTC
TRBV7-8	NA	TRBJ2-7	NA	CASSLARGLEAYF	TGTGCCAGCAGCTTAGCGCGGGGCCTGGAGGCGTACTTC
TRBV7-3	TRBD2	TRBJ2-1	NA	CASSSGLAGVGLFF	TGTGCCAGCAGCTCGGGACTAGCGGGAGTAGGTCTGTTCTTC
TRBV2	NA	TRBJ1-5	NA	CASTQEDQPQHF	TGTGCCAGCACCCAGGAGGATCAGCCCCAGCATTTT
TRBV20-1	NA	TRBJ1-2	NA	CSASSQYGYTF	TGCAGTGCTAGCAGCCAGTATGGCTACACCTTC
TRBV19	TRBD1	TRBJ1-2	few	CASRAGTGGSGYTF	TGTGCCAGTAGAGCCGGGACAGGGGGTTCTGGCTACACCTTC
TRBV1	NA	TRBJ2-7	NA	CTSSQEREQYF	TGCACCAGCAGCCAAGAACGCGAGCAGTACTTC
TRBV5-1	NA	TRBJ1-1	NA	CASSLEETEAFF	TGCGCCAGCAGCTTAGAGGAGACTGAAGCTTTCTTT
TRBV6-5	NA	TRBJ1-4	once	CASSPLLTNEKLFF	TGTGCCAGCAGTCCACTACTTACTAATGAAAAACTGTTTTTT
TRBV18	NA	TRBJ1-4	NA	CASSRGRDVVKLFF	TGTGCCAGCTCACGGGGAAGGGATGTGGTCAAACTGTTTTTT
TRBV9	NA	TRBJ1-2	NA	CASSVVDRLYGYTF	TGTGCCAGCAGCGTAGTTGACAGGCTATATGGCTACACCTTC
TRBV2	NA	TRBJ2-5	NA	CASSGTPNWGGGETQYF	TGTGCCAGCAGTGGGACCCCTAATTGGGGGGGCGGAGAGACCCAGTACTTC
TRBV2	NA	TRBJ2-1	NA	CASSRGGRGNEQFF	TGTGCCAGCAGCCGCGGGGGCCGCGGAAATGAGCAGTTCTTC
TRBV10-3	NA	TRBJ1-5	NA	CAISDSLDSNQPQHF	TGTGCCATCAGTGATAGCTTAGATAGCAATCAGCCCCAGCATTTT
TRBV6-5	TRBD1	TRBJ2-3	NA	CASSPGQNSDTQYF	TGTGCCAGCAGTCCGGGACAGAACTCAGATACGCAGTATTTT
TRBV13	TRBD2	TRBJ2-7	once	CASSTPASGVYEQYF	TGTGCCAGCAGCACCCCCGCTAGCGGAGTGTACGAGCAGTACTTC
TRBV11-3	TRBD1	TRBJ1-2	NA	CASSLRQGWYGYTF	TGTGCCAGCAGCCTGAGACAGGGTTGGTATGGCTACACCTTC
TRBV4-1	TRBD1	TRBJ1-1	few	CASSRTGEDTEAFF	TGCGCCAGCAGCCGGACAGGGGAGGACACTGAAGCTTTCTTT
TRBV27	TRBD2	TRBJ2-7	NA	CASSFSTSGAYEQYF	TGTGCCAGCAGTTTTTCCACTAGCGGCGCCTACGAGCAGTACTTC
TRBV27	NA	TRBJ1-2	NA	CASRLIGSSYGYTF	TGTGCCAGCAGGCTCATAGGCTCAAGCTATGGCTACACCTTC
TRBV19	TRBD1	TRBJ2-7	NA	CASTPTGGYSEQYF	TGTGCCAGTACCCCTACAGGGGGCTATAGCGAGCAGTACTTC
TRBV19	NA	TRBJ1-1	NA	CASSIAILGYTEAFF	TGTGCCAGTAGTATAGCAATACTCGGATACACTGAAGCTTTCTTT
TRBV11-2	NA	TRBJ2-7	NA	CASSLDPRGFSYEQYF	TGTGCCAGCAGCTTAGATCCCCGGGGGTTCTCCTACGAGCAGTACTTC
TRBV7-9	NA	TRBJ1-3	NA	CASSLGAVGNTIYF	TGTGCCAGCAGCTTGGGGGCGGTCGGGAACACCATATATTTT
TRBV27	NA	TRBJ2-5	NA	CATRRIQAGETQYF	TGTGCCACCCGGAGAATACAGGCTGGAGAGACCCAGTACTTC
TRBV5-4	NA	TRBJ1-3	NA	CASSTGNSGNTIYF	TGTGCCAGCAGTACCGGGAACTCTGGAAACACCATATATTTT
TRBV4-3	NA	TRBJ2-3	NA	CASSPGPGGDTDTQYF	TGCGCCAGCAGCCCCGGCCCTGGGGGCGACACAGATACGCAGTATTTT
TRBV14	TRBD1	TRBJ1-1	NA	CASSPPTGLGNTEAFF	TGTGCCAGCAGCCCCCCGACAGGGTTGGGGAACACTGAAGCTTTCTTT
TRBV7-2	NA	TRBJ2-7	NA	CASSSEWGAYEQYF	TGTGCCAGCAGTTCTGAGTGGGGGGCCTACGAGCAGTACTTC
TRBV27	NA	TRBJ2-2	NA	CASSLSSTGAWTGELFF	TGTGCCAGCAGTTTATCGAGTACGGGGGCGTGGACCGGGGAGCTGTTTTTT
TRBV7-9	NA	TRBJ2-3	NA	CASSFMSAPTDTQYF	TGTGCCAGCAGCTTTATGAGCGCTCCCACAGATACGCAGTATTTT
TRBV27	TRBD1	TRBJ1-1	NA	CASSSQGAHTEAFF	TGTGCCAGCAGTTCCCAGGGGGCGCATACTGAAGCTTTCTTT
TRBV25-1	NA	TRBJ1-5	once	CASSESQYQPQHF	TGTGCCAGCAGTGAATCACAATATCAGCCCCAGCATTTT
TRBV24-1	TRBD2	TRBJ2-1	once	CATEGTSGFYNEQFF	TGTGCCACCGAGGGGACTAGCGGATTCTACAATGAGCAGTTCTTC
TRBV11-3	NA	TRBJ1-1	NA	CASSPRGGTEAFF	TGTGCCAGCAGCCCGAGGGGGGGGACTGAAGCTTTCTTT
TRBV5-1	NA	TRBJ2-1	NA	CASSLVAGSYNEQFF	TGCGCCAGCAGCTTGGTTGCGGGGTCCTACAATGAGCAGTTCTTC
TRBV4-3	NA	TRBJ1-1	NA	CASSQVGGLYTEAFF	TGCGCCAGCAGCCAGGTGGGGGGGTTGTACACTGAAGCTTTCTTT
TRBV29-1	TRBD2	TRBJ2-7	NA	CSVDCPRLRGVYEQYF	TGCAGCGTTGACTGCCCGCGTCTCCGGGGGGTTTACGAGCAGTACTTC
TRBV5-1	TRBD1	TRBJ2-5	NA	CASSFTGASQETQYF	TGCGCCAGCAGCTTTACAGGGGCGTCCCAAGAGACCCAGTACTTC